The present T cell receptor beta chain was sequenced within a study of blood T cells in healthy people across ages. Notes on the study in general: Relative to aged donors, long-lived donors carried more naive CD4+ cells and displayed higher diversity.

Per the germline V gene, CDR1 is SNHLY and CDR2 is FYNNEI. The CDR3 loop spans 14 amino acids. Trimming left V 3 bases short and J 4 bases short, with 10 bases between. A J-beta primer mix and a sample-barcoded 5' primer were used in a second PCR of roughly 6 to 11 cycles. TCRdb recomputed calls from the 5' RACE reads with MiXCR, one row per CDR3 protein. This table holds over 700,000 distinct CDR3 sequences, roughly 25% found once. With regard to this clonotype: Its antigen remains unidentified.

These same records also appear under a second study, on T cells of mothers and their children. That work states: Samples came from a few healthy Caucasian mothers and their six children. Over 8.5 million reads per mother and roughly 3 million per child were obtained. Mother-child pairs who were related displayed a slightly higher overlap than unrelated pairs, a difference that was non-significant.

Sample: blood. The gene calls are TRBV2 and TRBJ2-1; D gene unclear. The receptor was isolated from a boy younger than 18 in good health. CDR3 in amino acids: CASSDQRGYNEQFF. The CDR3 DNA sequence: TGTGCCAGCAGTGACCAGCGTGGGTACAATGAGCAGTTCTTC.